The 23 T cell receptor beta chains listed next were all sequenced from one sample in a study of T cell responses to AZD1222 COVID-19 vaccine. Assay used: immunoSEQ multiplex PCR; TCRdb lists only in-frame clones, some missing. The table has roughly 120,000 clones, around 90% seen once. Source: peripheral blood, taken on day 0 of AZD1222 vaccination. Receptor source: an adult in good health.

The genes are TRBV10-2 and TRBJ2-1; perhaps D is TRBD1 or TRBD2 (5 bases each). V dropped 8 bases and J dropped 8 bases, with 13 bases sitting between them. The germline V gene encodes CDR1 WSHSY and CDR2 SAAADI. The length of the CDR3 is 12 residues. The CDR3 nucleotides are TGCGCCAGCGGGACGAGCCTGCATGAGCAGTTCTTC. It is translated as CASGTSLHEQFF.

V gene TRBV29-1 combines with J gene TRBJ2-7; D is possibly TRBD1 (5 bases). The length of the CDR3 is 12 residues. Trimming took off 7 bases at V and 7 bases at J, with 17 bases between the two ends. CDR1 and CDR2 from the germline V gene are SQVTM and ANQGSEA. CDR3 sequence (DNA): TGCAGCGCCTCCCTTGTAGGGGAAGAGCAGTACTTC. Translation: CSASLVGEEQYF.

The V gene is TRBV9, the J gene TRBJ2-1; no clear D. CDR1 and CDR2 (germline): SGDLS, YYNGEE. V lost 0 bases and J lost 7, with 14 bases in between. The CDR3 consists of 15 residues. CDR3 in amino acids: CASSVGDKVKNEQFF. The DNA for the CDR3 is TGTGCCAGCAGCGTAGGCGACAAAGTGAAAAATGAGCAGTTCTTC. The full variable domain, its missing parts supplied by reference TRBV9 and TRBJ2-1, is DSGVTQTPKHLITATGQRVTLRCSPRSGDLSVYWYQQSLDQGLQFLIQYYNGEERAKGNILERFSAQQFPDLHSELNLSSLELGDSALYFCASSVGDKVKNEQFFGPGTRLTVL.

CDR3 nucleotide sequence: TGTGCCCAGGGGGGCGGGGGCGCTTACTATGGCTACACCTTC. Translated: CAQGGGGAYYGYTF. This sequence joins TRBV7-9 and TRBJ1-2; 7 bases agree with TRBD1. CDR1 SEHNR and CDR2 FQNEAQ come from the germline V gene (reference sequence). The V gene end was trimmed by 11 bases and the J gene end by 3 bases; junction bases not matched to a gene: 12. The CDR3 is 14 residues long.

A single count supports this clone. The CDR3 region has the DNA TGTGCCCCCAAAGGGCCTAGCGGGAGTGGTGAGCAGTACTTC. It codes for CAPKGPSGSGEQYF. The chain has TRBV19 and TRBJ2-7, with TRBD2 identical over 10 bases. In germline, CDR1 is LNHDA, CDR2 SQIVND (reference sequence). The CDR3 spans 14 residues. V was clipped by 11 bases and J by 7 bases; unmatched bases: 14.

The chain employs TRBV7-2 and TRBJ2-1; the D gene is possibly TRBD1 (6 bases). Per the germline V gene, CDR1 is SGHTA and CDR2 is FQGNSA. The CDR3 sequence is 12 residues long. The V end lost 4 bases, the J end lost 8 bases, and 9 bases lay between the germline ends. CDR3 amino acids: CASSSQGYEQFF. As DNA, the CDR3 is TGTGCCAGCAGCTCACAGGGATATGAGCAGTTCTTC.

This chain uses TRBV27 with TRBJ2-5, with D hard to call. The length of the CDR3 is 14 residues. CDR1 and CDR2 (germline): MNHEY, SMNVEV (reference sequence). The V gene lost 0 bases and the J gene lost 7 bases, with 12 bases spanning the gap. The chain's CDR3 is CASSLSGKTGTQYF. CDR3 coding DNA: TGTGCCAGCAGTTTATCGGGAAAAACGGGGACCCAGTACTTC.

This clone was recorded once. The chain combines TRBV28 with TRBJ2-7; no clear D gene. CDR1 is MDHEN and CDR2 is SYDVKM in the germline V gene. The V and J ends lost 5 bases and 2 bases respectively, with 16 bases between them. CDR3 size: 15 residues. CDR3 amino acids: CASSPLGSSAYEQYF. The CDR3 nucleotides are TGTGCCAGCAGTCCGCTTGGCTCATCCGCCTACGAGCAGTACTTC.

This clone occurred a few times. This rearrangement joins TRBV19 to TRBJ2-2; 7 bases are shared with TRBD1. The CDR3 totals 14 residues. With 3 bases clipped from V and 5 bases from J, the junction kept 3 bases outside the gene matches. The V gene's germline CDR1 is LNHDA and CDR2 SQIVND (reference sequence). CDR3 protein: CASSMTGWTGELFF. DNA of the CDR3: TGTGCCAGTAGTATGACAGGGTGGACCGGGGAGCTGTTTTTT.

Comment on this clone: An end of the junction differs from the germline gene, which may be a read error. V and J are TRBV25-1 and TRBJ2-5, with D possibly matching TRBD2 (6 bases). CDR3 size: 14 residues. CDR1 MGHDK and CDR2 SYGVNS come from the germline V gene. DNA for the CDR3: TGTGCGAGCAGAGGGGACTCAACTATCGAGACCCAGTACTTC. As protein: CASRGDSTIETQYF.

J is TRBJ2-7 and V is TRBV12-3 or TRBV12-4; 10 nucleotides line up with TRBD2. V dropped 6 bases and J dropped 1; count of bases not matched to a gene: 0. This CDR3 has 13 amino acids. CDR3 sequence reads: CASRLAGSYEQYF. Written as DNA, the CDR3 is TGTGCCAGCAGACTAGCGGGATCCTACGAGCAGTACTTC.

This clone has only a few counts. The V and J genes are TRBV19 and TRBJ1-5, with D perhaps TRBD1 (6 bases). V lost 8 bases and J 6 bases, leaving 14 bases between the germline ends. This CDR3 comprises 13 residues. Per the germline V gene, CDR1 is LNHDA and CDR2 is SQIVND (reference sequence). CDR3 coding DNA: TGTGCCAGTTTGGGGTGGGGGGCTCAGCCCCAGCATTTT. Amino acids: CASLGWGAQPQHF.

By sample share, this clone is medium-sized. This rearrangement joins TRBV9 to TRBJ1-5; D unclear. The ends were cut back, 3 bases at V and 5 bases at J, with 15 bases in the middle. The CDR3 is 15 residues long. The V gene's germline CDR1 is SGDLS and CDR2 YYNGEE. DNA of the CDR3: TGTGCCAGCAGCGCCGGGATTTCGGACGATCAGCCCCAGCATTTT. It is translated as CASSAGISDDQPQHF.

This chain connects TRBV24-1 to TRBJ1-2; TRBD1 might be the D (6 bases). Trimming took off 7 bases at V and 4 bases at J, with 12 bases between the two ends. The length of the CDR3 is 13 residues. Germline CDR1 and CDR2: KGHDR and SFDVKD. This CDR3 is CATSQDSSYGYTF. CDR3 nucleotide sequence: TGTGCCACCAGCCAGGACAGCTCCTATGGCTACACCTTC.

The V gene is TRBV7-9, the J gene TRBJ1-2; 7 positions match TRBD1. CDR1 and CDR2 (germline): SEHNR, FQNEAQ (reference sequence). Unmatched junction bases numbered 16, after V lost 7 bases and J lost 8 bases. CDR3 length: 15 residues. The CDR3 nucleotides are TGTGCCAGCACCCCGGGACAGTCCTCTGCTTCGGGCTACACCTTC. This sequence encodes CASTPGQSSASGYTF.

The chain links TRBV5-1 to TRBJ2-1; 15 bases align to TRBD2. From germline, CDR1 is SGHRS and CDR2 YFSETQ. Trimming removed 4 bases from V and 13 bases from J; junction bases left unmatched: 3. This CDR3 region has 13 residues. Here the CDR3 DNA reads TGCGCCAGCAGCCTGGGACTAGCGGGAGGTCAGTTCTTC. It yields the protein CASSLGLAGGQFF.

In its sample, this clone was seen once. The chain links TRBV21-1 to TRBJ1-2. TRBV21-1 is a listed pseudogene. There are 15 residues in the CDR3. The CDR3 loop reads CASSKGSGLRYGYTF. CDR3 sequence (DNA): TGTGCCAGCAGCAAAGGGTCCGGGTTGAGGTATGGCTACACCTTC.

V gene TRBV27 combines with J gene TRBJ2-3; 7 nucleotides agree with TRBD2. V lost 5 bases, J lost 6 bases, and 14 bases stayed unmatched. Germline V gene data show CDR1 as MNHEY and CDR2 as SMNVEV (reference sequence). There are 16 residues in the CDR3. The CDR3 nucleotides read TGTGCCAGCAGTGACCAAAGGACTAGTTTTAGGGATACGCAGTATTTT. The encoded protein is CASSDQRTSFRDTQYF.

In this sample, this clone turned up a few times. This chain joins TRBV4-1 and TRBJ1-5; 8 bases map to TRBD1. This CDR3 has 15 amino acids. The V and J ends lost 0 bases and 12 bases, in that order; junction bases with no gene match: 10. The V gene's germline CDR1 is MGHRA and CDR2 YSYEKL. The CDR3 bases are TGCGCCAGCAGCCAAGATTTAGGGACAGGTCGTTACCAGCATTTT. As protein: CASSQDLGTGRYQHF.

V gene TRBV7-8 combines with J gene TRBJ2-1, with D perhaps being TRBD1 or TRBD2 (5 bases each). CDR3 size: 17 residues. Trimming shortened V by 0 bases and J by 0 bases, and 12 bases separated the two germline ends. The germline gives CDR1 SGHVS, CDR2 FQNEAQ. The DNA for the CDR3 is TGTGCCAGCAGCTTAGCGCCCTCCGGGGCCTCCTACAATGAGCAGTTCTTC. Translating it yields CASSLAPSGASYNEQFF.

The chain employs TRBV11-3 and TRBJ2-2; D unresolved. The germline V gene has CDR1 SGHNT and CDR2 YENEEA. The germline V and J ends were trimmed by 6 bases and 2 bases, with 13 bases remaining between them. This CDR3 has 15 residues. The CDR3 protein is CASSPGWSNTGELFF. CDR3 sequence (DNA): TGTGCCAGCAGTCCCGGTTGGAGTAACACCGGGGAGCTGTTTTTT.

The rearrangement uses TRBV18 and TRBJ1-4, with 7 bases fitting TRBD1. CDR1 KGHSH and CDR2 LQKENI come from the germline V gene. V was pared by 5 bases and J by 9 bases, with 6 bases of the junction left unmatched. The length of the CDR3 is 13 residues. For the CDR3, the DNA is TGTGCCAGCTCATTTGGGGACAGTCAAAAACTGTTTTTT. This sequence encodes CASSFGDSQKLFF.

The chain combines TRBV19 with TRBJ2-3; the match to TRBD1 covers 8 bases. Germline V gives CDR1 LNHDA, CDR2 SQIVND (reference sequence). With 6 bases clipped from V and 2 bases from J, the junction kept 4 bases outside the gene matches. The CDR3 totals 14 residues. CDR3 sequence (DNA): TGTGCCAGTAGCCGACAGGGGATCACAGATACGCAGTATTTT. As protein: CASSRQGITDTQYF.